This TCR beta chain was captured by sequencing in a study of identical twins. Overall study results and limits: Abundant beta clonotypes from cord blood had fewer insertions, unlike memory repertoires, which showed none. The study based its conclusions on cross-sectional statistical analysis and did not follow the same donors.

TCRdb analysed the 5' RACE reads with MiXCR anew, one entry per CDR3 protein. Of hundreds of thousands of distinct CDR3 sequences listed, roughly 18% were seen once; the top ten hold under 15%. In the case of this clonotype: Its matching antigen is unknown.

The CDR3 loop spans 15 amino acids. The V and J ends lost 0 bases and 4 bases, in that order; junction bases with no gene match: 6. The germline V gene has CDR1 DFQATT and CDR2 SNEGSKA (reference sequence). This sample also belongs to another study, concerning T cells expressing NK-cell markers. That work contributes: Similarly, these clonotypes led the CD3+CD56-NKG2C+ fraction as well in a few donors. Questions lingered over whether expanded NKG2C+ T cell clones were HCMV-specific.

The chain links TRBV20-1 to TRBJ2-1, with 7 bases that match TRBD1. The TCR originated in a woman under 30 in good health. The sample taken for sequencing was PBMCs. The CDR3 region has the DNA TGCAGTGCTAGAGATAGGAGGACAGGATACAATGAGCAGTTCTTC. Its translation: CSARDRRTGYNEQFF.